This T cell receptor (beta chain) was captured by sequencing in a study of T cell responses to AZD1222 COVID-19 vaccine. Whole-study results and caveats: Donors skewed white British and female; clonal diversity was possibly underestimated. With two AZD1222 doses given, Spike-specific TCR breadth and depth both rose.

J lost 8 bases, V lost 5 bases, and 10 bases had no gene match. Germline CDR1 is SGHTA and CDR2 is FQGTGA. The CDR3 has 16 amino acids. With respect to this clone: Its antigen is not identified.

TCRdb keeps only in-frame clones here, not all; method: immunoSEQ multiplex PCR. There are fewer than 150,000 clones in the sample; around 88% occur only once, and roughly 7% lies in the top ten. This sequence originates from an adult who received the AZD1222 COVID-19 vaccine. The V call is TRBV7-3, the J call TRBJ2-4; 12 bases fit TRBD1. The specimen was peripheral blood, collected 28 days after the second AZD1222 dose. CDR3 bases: TGTGCCAGCAGCACCGGGACAGGGGGCTTGGGGCACATTCAGTACTTC. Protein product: CASSTGTGGLGHIQYF. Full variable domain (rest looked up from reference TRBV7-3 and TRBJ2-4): GAGVSQTPSNKVTEKGKYVELRCDPISGHTALYWYRQSLGQGPEFLIYFQGTGAADDSGLPNDRFFAVRPEGSVSTLKIQRTERGDSAVYLCASSTGTGGLGHIQYFGAGTRLSVL.